Shown below are 15 T cell receptor beta chains from a single sample sequenced in a study of blood T cells in healthy people across ages. Then a second PCR, running about 6 to 11 cycles, was carried out with a sample-barcoded 5' primer and a J-beta primer mix. One entry per CDR3 protein results from TCRdb running MiXCR on the 5' RACE reads. The data show more than 1 million distinct CDR3 sequences, over 35% seen once. What was sequenced was blood. All receptors derive from an older woman in good health.

This chain connects TRBV7-3 to TRBJ2-3; D is perhaps TRBD2 (5 bases). This CDR3 region has 17 residues. Germline-derived CDR1 and CDR2 are SGHTA and FQGTGA. V lost 3 bases and J 2 bases, leaving 18 bases between the germline ends. The CDR3 region is CASSLTGARGPTDTQYF. The CDR3 DNA follows: TGTGCCAGCAGCTTGACTGGTGCGAGAGGGCCCACAGATACGCAGTATTTT. The full variable domain, in which reference TRBV7-3 and TRBJ2-3 provide the parts outside the CDR3, is GAGVSQTPSNKVTEKGKYVELRCDPISGHTALYWYRQSLGQGPEFLIYFQGTGAADDSGLPNDRFFAVRPEGSVSTLKIQRTERGDSAVYLCASSLTGARGPTDTQYFGPGTRLTVL.

As DNA, the CDR3 is TGTGCCAGCAGCCAATCGACCAAGAACCATCAGCCCCAGCATTTT. Amino acids: CASSQSTKNHQPQHF. The chain combines TRBV3-1 with TRBJ1-5; D unclear. The CDR3 length is 15 residues. The V and J ends lost 2 bases and 5 bases respectively, with 13 bases between them. Germline CDR1 LGHDT, CDR2 YNNKEL (reference sequence).

The chain couples TRBV27 to TRBJ2-1, with TRBD2 identical over 13 bases. The CDR3 contains 14 residues. The J segment lost 7 bases and the V segment lost 6 bases, leaving 3 bases of the junction unmatched. The germline V gene has CDR1 MNHEY and CDR2 SMNVEV (reference sequence). The CDR3 here is CASRRTSGRNEQFF. The CDR3 DNA sequence: TGTGCCAGCAGGCGGACTAGCGGGAGAAATGAGCAGTTCTTC.

CDR3 loop: CASSEVRGPNTEAFF. The CDR3 DNA sequence: TGTGCCAGCAGTGAAGTCAGGGGGCCGAACACTGAAGCTTTCTTT. J is TRBJ1-1 and V is TRBV2, with 8 bases fitting TRBD1. Germline trimming cut 1 base from V and 1 base from J; bases unmatched to any gene: 2. CDR1 and CDR2 (germline): SNHLY, FYNNEI. This CDR3 comprises 15 residues.

As regards this clonotype: A much larger clonotype is one base distant, so this may be a read error. The V gene is TRBV29-1, the J gene TRBJ2-7; 13 bases are a match to TRBD2. Germline V gives CDR1 SQVTM, CDR2 ANQGSEA. V was clipped by 3 bases and J by 7 bases; unmatched bases: 9. The CDR3 totals 15 residues. The CDR3 sequence is CSVEGLAGNYNEQYF. As DNA, the CDR3 is TGCAGCGTTGAGGGACTAGCGGGAAACTACAATGAGCAGTACTTC.

This clonotype was seen only a few times. The rearrangement links TRBV10-2 to TRBJ2-1, with D perhaps matching TRBD1 or TRBD2 (6 bases each). Per the germline V gene, CDR1 is WSHSY and CDR2 is SAAADI. The CDR3 contains 14 residues. Trimming removed 6 bases from V and 2 bases from J, with 11 bases in between. CDR3 bases: TGCGCCAGCAGCCAGGAGGGGGCCTACAATGAGCAGTTCTTC. It specifies CASSQEGAYNEQFF.

The chain uses TRBV13 and TRBJ2-2; 9 bases are a match to TRBD1. Germline assignment: CDR1 PRHDT and CDR2 FYEKMQ (reference sequence). Trimming cost V 1 base and J 3 bases; bases outside gene matches: 9. This CDR3 is 18 amino acids long. CDR3: CASSLVSDRGSDTGELFF. CDR3 coding DNA: TGTGCCAGCAGCTTAGTAAGCGACAGGGGGTCGGACACCGGGGAGCTGTTTTTT.

V is TRBV28 and J is TRBJ2-5; weak D call: TRBD1 (5 bases). Germline V gene sequence: CDR1 MDHEN, CDR2 SYDVKM. The V gene lost 11 bases and the J gene lost 2 bases, with 27 bases spanning the gap. This CDR3 spans 17 amino acids. CDR3 DNA sequence: TGTGCCGTTTATGGGAACACAGGCCCAGCAGAGCAAGAGACCCAGTACTTC. Protein sequence: CAVYGNTGPAEQETQYF.

This clonotype was seen a handful of times. V usage is TRBV15 and J usage is TRBJ2-7, with D possibly TRBD1 on 5 matching bases. The germline CDR1 and CDR2 sequences are LNHNV and YYDKDF (reference sequence). V lost 1 base and J lost 2, with 12 bases in between. There are 15 residues in the CDR3. CDR3 amino acids: CATSRGGLTTYEQYF. CDR3 DNA: TGTGCCACCAGCAGAGGGGGCCTGACCACCTACGAGCAGTACTTC.

This clonotype appeared once. This rearrangement joins TRBV7-3 to TRBJ2-3; TRBD2 is a possible D gene (7 bases). CDR3 length equals 14 residues. Germline values: CDR1 SGHTA, CDR2 FQGTGA. V was pared by 7 bases and J by 2 bases, with 13 bases between. DNA for the CDR3: TGTGCCAGCAAAGGGGGGGCAACCACAGATACGCAGTATTTT. Translating gives CASKGGATTDTQYF.

The V call is TRBV3-1, the J call TRBJ2-3, with a possible D match to TRBD2 (6 bases). Trimming removed 1 base from V and 5 bases from J, with 16 bases in between. Germline V gene sequence: CDR1 LGHDT, CDR2 YNNKEL (reference sequence). The CDR3 is made up of 16 amino acids. The CDR3 spells CASSQVHGEAGDTQYF. For the CDR3, the DNA is TGTGCCAGCAGCCAAGTCCACGGGGAGGCAGGAGATACGCAGTATTTT.

For the CDR3, the DNA is TGTGCCAGCAGCTTAAGGAGGGGCTTTCTGAACACTGAAGCTTTCTTT. This sequence encodes CASSLRRGFLNTEAFF. This chain joins TRBV5-6 and TRBJ1-1; TRBD1 might be the D (5 bases). The germline V and J ends were trimmed by 2 bases and 0 bases, with 14 bases remaining between them. This CDR3 contains 16 residues. Germline V gene data show CDR1 as SGHDT and CDR2 as YYEEEE.

To note about this clonotype: At one end the junction does not follow the germline gene, possibly because of a read error. The chain employs TRBV2 and TRBJ2-5; the D call may be TRBD1 or TRBD2 (5 bases each). The CDR3 contains 13 residues. The germline CDR1 and CDR2 sequences are SNHLY and FYNNEI. Here the CDR3 reads CASSEASPGTQNF. The CDR3 DNA is TGTGCCAGCAGTGAAGCGTCTCCGGGGACCCAGAACTTC.

The chain has TRBV20-1 and TRBJ2-5; 7 nucleotides match TRBD2. CDR3 length equals 14 residues. Germline trimming cut 6 bases from V and 5 bases from J; bases unmatched to any gene: 12. Germline V CDR1 and CDR2: DFQATT, SNEGSKA (reference sequence). CDR3: CSADRDYPRETQYF. The CDR3, as DNA: TGCAGTGCAGACCGGGACTACCCCCGGGAGACCCAGTACTTC.

The CDR3 DNA is TGTGCCAGCAGCAAGGGACTAGCGGGAGGATCCGCCACAGATACGCAGTATTTT. It codes for CASSKGLAGGSATDTQYF. The chain employs TRBV6-2 or TRBV6-3 and TRBJ2-3; 15 nucleotides align to TRBD2. CDR1 and CDR2 from the germline V gene are MNHEY and SVGEGT. Trimming at V came to 6 bases and at J to 2 bases, leaving 9 bases not matched to a gene. The length of the CDR3 is 18 residues.